This T cell receptor delta chain derives from a study of Vδ1+ human thymocytes. Broader study findings: Thymic TRG and TRD repertoires appeared highly polyclonal.

The V segment lost 2 bases and the J segment 11 bases; nucleotides outside the gene matches: 26. The CDR3 contains 19 residues. Germline V gene lookup returns CDR1 TSWWSYY and CDR2 QGS. A few counts support this clone. The antigen remains undetermined. Extracted RNA was reverse transcribed into cDNA. Pooled V-gene forward primers with one constant-region reverse primer generated the CDR3 amplicons by multiplex PCR. TCRdb reanalyzed the multiplex PCR reads using CATT. The sample contains 45,000 to 75,000 delta-chain clones, around 15% of which appear only once. This chain links TRDV1 with TRDJ1, with 7 bases identical to TRDD2. Sequences were obtained from Vdelta1+ gamma-delta thymocytes from the thymus. This sample's subset: FACS-sorted CD3+ TCRalphabeta- TCRVdelta1+ TCRVdelta2- thymocytes. This TCR came from a girl less than two years old who had congenital heart surgery. This CDR3 is CALGEIGPFLPPAPAYLIF. The DNA of the CDR3 is TGTGCTCTTGGGGAAATCGGTCCTTTCCTACCCCCTGCCCCAGCGTACCTCATCTTT.